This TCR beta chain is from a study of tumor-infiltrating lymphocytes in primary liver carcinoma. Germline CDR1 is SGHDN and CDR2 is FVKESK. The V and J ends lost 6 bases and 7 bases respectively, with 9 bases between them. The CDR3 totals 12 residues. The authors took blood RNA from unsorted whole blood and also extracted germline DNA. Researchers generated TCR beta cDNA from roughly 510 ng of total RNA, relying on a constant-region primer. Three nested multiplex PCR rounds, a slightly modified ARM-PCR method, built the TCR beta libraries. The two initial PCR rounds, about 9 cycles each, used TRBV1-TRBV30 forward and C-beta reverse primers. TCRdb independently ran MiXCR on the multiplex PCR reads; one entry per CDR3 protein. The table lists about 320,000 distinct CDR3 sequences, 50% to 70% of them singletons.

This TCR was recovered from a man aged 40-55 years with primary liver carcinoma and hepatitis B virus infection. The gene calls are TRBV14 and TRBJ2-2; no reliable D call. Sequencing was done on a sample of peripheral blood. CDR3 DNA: TGTGCCAGCAGTCCGATCTACGGGGAGCTGTTTTTT. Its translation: CASSPIYGELFF.